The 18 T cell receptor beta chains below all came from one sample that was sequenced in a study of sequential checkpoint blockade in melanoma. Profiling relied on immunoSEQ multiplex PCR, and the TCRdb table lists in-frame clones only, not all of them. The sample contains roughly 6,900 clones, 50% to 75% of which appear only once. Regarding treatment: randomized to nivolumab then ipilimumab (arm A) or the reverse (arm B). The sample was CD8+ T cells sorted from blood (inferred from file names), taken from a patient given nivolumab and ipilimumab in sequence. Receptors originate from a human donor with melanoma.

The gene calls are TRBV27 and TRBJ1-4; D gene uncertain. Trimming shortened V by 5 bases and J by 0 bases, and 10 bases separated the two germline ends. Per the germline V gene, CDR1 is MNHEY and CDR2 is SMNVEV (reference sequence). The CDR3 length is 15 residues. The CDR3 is CASSIDTSTNEKLFF. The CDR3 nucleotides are TGTGCCAGCAGTATCGACACCTCAACTAATGAAAAACTGTTTTTT.

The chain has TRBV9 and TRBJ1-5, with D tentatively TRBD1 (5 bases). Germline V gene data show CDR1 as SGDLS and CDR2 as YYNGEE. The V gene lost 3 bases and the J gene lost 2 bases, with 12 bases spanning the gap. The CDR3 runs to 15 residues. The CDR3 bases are TGTGCCAGCAGCGCCGACGGGGGTGGCAATCAGCCCCAGCATTTT. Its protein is CASSADGGGNQPQHF.

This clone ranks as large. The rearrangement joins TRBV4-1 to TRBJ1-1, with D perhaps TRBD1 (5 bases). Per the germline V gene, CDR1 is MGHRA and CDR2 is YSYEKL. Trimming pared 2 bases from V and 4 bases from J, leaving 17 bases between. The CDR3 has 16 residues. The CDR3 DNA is TGCGCCAGCAGCCAAACATCACAGGACCCTCCCACTGAAGCTTTCTTT. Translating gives CASSQTSQDPPTEAFF.

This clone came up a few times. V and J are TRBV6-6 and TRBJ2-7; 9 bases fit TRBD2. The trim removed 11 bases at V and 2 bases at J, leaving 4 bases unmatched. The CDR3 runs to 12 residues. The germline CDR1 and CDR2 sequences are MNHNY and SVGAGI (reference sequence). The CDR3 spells CAAGGAPYEQYF. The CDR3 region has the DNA TGTGCCGCGGGGGGGGCACCCTACGAGCAGTACTTC.

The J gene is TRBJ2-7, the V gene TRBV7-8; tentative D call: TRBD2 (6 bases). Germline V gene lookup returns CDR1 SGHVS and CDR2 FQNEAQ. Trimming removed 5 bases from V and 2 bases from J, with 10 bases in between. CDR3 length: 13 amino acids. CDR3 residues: CASSLGLAYEQYF. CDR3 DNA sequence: TGTGCCAGCAGCCTGGGACTCGCCTACGAGCAGTACTTC. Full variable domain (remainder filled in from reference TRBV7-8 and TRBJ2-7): GAGVSQSPRYKVAKRGQDVALRCDPISGHVSLFWYQQALGQGPEFLTYFQNEAQLDKSGLPSDRFFAERPEGSVSTLKIQRTQQEDSAVYLCASSLGLAYEQYFGPGTRLTVT.

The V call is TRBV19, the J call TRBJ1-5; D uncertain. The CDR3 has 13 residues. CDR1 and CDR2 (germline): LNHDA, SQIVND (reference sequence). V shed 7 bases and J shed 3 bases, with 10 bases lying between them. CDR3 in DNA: TGTGCCAGTAAGTGGGAGAACAATCAGCCCCAGCATTTT. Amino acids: CASKWENNQPQHF.

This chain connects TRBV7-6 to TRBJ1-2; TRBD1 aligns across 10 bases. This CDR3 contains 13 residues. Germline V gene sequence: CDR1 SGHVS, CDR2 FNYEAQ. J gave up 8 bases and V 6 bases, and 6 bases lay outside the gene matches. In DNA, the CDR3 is TGTGCCAGCAGTCAGACAGGGGGCTTAGGCTACACCTTC. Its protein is CASSQTGGLGYTF.

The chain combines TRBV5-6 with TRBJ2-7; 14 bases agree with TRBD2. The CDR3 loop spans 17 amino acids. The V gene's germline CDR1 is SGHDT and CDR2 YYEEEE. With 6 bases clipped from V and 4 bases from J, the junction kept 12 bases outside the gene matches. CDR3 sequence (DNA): TGTGCCAGCACTTCGGGACTAGCGGGAGTTATATCGTACGAGCAGTACTTC. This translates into CASTSGLAGVISYEQYF.

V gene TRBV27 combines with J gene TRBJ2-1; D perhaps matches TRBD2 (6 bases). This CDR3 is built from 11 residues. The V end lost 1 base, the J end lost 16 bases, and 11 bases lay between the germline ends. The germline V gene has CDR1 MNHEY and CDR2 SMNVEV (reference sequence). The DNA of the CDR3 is TGTGCCAGCAGTTTATGGCGGGACGATTTCTTC. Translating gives CASSLWRDDFF.

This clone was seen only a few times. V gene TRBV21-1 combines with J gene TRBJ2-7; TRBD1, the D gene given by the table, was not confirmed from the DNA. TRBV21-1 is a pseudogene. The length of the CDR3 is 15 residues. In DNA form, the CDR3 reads TGTGCCAGCAGCAAGCCCGACACCGACTCCTACGAGCAGTACTTC. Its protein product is CASSKPDTDSYEQYF.

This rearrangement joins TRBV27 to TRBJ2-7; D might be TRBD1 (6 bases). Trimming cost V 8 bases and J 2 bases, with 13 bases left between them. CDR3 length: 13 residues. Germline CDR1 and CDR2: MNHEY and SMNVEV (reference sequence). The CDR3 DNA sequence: TGTGCCAGCGGTCCAGGGGTGGCCTACGAGCAGTACTTC. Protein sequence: CASGPGVAYEQYF.

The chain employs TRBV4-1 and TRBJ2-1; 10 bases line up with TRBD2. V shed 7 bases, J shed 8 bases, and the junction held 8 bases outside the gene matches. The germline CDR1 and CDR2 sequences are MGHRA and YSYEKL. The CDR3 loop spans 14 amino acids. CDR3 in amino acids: CASKEVAGGDEQFF. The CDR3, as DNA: TGCGCCAGCAAGGAAGTAGCGGGAGGAGATGAGCAGTTCTTC.

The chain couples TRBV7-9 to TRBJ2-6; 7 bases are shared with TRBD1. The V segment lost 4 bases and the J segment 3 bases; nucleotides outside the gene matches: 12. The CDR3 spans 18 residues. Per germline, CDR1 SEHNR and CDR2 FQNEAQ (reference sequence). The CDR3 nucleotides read TGTGCCAGCAGCTCCGACAGGGCAGAAGGGATTGGGGCCAACGTCCTGACTTTC. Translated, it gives CASSSDRAEGIGANVLTF.

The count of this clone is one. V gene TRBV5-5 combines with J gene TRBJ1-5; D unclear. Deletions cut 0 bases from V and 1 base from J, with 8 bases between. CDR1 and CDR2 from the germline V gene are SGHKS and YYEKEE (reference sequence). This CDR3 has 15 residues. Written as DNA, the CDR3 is TGTGCCAGCAGCTTGGGGGCAGGAAGCAATCAGCCCCAGCATTTT. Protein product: CASSLGAGSNQPQHF.

The chain's CDR3 is CASSPILRDRGFYEQYF. As DNA, the CDR3 is TGCGCCAGCAGCCCTATACTCCGGGACAGGGGGTTTTACGAGCAGTACTTC. The chain links TRBV4-1 to TRBJ2-7, with 11 bases lining up with TRBD1. V lost 4 bases, J lost 4 bases, and 12 bases stayed unmatched. This CDR3 contains 17 residues. Germline V lookup: CDR1 MGHRA, CDR2 YSYEKL.

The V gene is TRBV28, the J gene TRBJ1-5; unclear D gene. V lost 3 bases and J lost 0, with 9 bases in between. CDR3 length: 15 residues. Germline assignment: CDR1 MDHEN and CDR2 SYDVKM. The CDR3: CASSLDGNSNQPQHF. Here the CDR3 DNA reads TGTGCCAGCAGTTTGGACGGGAATAGCAATCAGCCCCAGCATTTT.

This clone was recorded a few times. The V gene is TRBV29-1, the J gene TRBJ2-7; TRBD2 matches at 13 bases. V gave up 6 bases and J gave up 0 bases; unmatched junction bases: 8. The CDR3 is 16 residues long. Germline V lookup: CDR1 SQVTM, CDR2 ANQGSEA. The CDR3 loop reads CSVEGLAGKASYEQYF. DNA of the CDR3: TGCAGCGTAGAGGGACTAGCGGGAAAAGCCTCCTACGAGCAGTACTTC.

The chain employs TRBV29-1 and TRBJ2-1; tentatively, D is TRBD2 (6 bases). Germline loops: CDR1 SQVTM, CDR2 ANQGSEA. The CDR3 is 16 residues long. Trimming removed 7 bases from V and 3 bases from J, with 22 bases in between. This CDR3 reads CSGSGGGDSLYNEQFF. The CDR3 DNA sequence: TGCAGCGGTTCCGGTGGCGGGGACTCACTCTACAATGAGCAGTTCTTC.